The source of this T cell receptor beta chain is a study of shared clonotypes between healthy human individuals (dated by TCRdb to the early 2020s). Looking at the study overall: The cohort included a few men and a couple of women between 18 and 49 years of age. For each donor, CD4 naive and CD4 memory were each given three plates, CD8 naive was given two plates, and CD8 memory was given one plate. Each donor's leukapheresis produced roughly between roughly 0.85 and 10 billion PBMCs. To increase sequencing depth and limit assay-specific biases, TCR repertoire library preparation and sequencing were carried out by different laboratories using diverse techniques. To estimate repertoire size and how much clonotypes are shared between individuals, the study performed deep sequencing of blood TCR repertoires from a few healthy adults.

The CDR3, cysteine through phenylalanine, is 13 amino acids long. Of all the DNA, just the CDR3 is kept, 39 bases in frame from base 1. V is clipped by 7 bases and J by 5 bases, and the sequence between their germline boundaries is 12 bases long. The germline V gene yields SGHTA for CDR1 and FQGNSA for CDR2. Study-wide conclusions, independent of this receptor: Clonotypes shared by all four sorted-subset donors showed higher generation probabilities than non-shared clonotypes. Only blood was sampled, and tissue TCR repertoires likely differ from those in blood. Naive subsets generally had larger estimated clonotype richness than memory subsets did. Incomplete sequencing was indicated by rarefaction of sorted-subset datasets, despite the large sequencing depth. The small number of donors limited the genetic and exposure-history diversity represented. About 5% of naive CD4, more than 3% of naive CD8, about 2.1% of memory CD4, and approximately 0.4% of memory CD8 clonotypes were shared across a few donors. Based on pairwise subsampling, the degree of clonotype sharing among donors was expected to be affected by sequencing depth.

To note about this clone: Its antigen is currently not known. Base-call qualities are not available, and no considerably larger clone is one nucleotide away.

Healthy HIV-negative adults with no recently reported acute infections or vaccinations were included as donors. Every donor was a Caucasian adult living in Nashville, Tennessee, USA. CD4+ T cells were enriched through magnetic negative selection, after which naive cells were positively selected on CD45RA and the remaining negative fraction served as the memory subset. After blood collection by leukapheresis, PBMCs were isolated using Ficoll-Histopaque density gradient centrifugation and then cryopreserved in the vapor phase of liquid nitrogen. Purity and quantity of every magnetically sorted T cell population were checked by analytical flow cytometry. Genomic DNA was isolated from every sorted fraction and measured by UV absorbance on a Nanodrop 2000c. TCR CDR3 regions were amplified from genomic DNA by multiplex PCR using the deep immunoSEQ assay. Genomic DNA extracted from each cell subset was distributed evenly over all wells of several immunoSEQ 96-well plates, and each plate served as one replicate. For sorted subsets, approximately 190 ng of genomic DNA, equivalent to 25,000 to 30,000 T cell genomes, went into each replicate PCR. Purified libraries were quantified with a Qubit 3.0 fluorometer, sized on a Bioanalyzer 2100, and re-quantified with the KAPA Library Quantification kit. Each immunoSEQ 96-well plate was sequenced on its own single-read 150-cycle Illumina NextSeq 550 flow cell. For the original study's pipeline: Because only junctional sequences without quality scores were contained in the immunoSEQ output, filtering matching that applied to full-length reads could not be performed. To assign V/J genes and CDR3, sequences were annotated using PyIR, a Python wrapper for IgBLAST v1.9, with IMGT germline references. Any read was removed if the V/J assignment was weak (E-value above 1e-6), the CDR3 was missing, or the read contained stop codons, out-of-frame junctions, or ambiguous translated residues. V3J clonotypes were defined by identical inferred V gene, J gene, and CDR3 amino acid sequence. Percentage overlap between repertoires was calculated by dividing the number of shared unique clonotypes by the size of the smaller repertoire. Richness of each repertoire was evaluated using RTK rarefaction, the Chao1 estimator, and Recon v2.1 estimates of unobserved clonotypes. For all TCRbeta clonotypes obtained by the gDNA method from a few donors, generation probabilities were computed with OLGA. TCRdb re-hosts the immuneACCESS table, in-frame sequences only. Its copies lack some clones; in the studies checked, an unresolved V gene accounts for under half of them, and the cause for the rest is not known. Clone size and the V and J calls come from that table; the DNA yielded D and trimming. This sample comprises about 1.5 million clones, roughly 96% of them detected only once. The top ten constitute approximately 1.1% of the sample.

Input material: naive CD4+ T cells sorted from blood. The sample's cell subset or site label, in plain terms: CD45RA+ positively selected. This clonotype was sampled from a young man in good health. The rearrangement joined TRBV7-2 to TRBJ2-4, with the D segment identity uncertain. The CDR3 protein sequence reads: CASNRVRENIQYF. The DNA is TGTGCCAGCAATAGGGTTCGGGAAAACATTCAGTACTTC. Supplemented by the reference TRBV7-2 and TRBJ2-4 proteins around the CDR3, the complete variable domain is GAGVSQSPSNKVTEKGKDVELRCDPISGHTALYWYRQSLGQGLEFLIYFQGNSAPDKSGLPSDRFSAERTGGSVSTLTIQRTQQEDSAVYLCASNRVRENIQYFGAGTRLSVL.